This TCR beta chain derives from a study of spatial heterogeneity in lung cancer. On the study more broadly: Detection consistently captured more beta-chain sequences than alpha-chain sequences.

Carried by each TCR cDNA molecule was a unique molecular identifier. Each CDR3 protein gets one entry after TCRdb re-called the 5' RACE reads with MiXCR. The sample has nearly 15,000 distinct CDR3 sequences, 7.5% to 8.5% seen once; the top ten hold around 33%. This clonotype appeared many times. Time point meaning: sample taken at primary tumor resection. The input material, whole RNA from tumor, nontumor lung or frozen PBMC, was sequenced unsorted. Samples were obtained from some 70 donors, all untreated early-stage non-small cell lung cancer patients. The TCR sequence derives from a female donor with early-stage non-small cell lung cancer. Material: PBMCs, obtained at surgery.

DNA of the CDR3: TGCAGTGCTAGTGGGGGTAACAATTCACCCCTCCACTTT. Protein sequence: CSASGGNNSPLHF. The chain combines TRBV20-1 with TRBJ1-6, with a tentative D call TRBD1 (5 bases). In germline, CDR1 is DFQATT, CDR2 SNEGSKA (reference sequence). V lost 3 bases to trimming and J lost 7 bases, with 10 bases between them. The CDR3 spans 13 residues.